These 5 T cell receptor beta chains were sequenced from one sample in a study of T cell responses to AZD1222 COVID-19 vaccine. The assay was immunoSEQ multiplex PCR, and TCRdb's table has in-frame clones only and misses some. The table lists about 150,000 clones, less than 90% of them singletons. The sequenced sample was peripheral blood, obtained on day 0 of MenACWY control vaccination. Receptors originate from an adult in good health.

Here the CDR3 reads CASSQGSEETQYF. The CDR3 bases are TGCGCCAGCAGCCAAGGTAGTGAAGAGACCCAGTACTTC. V is TRBV4-3 and J is TRBJ2-5; D not certain. This CDR3 comprises 13 residues. V lost 1 base and J lost 3, with 6 bases in between. The germline V gene has CDR1 LGHNA and CDR2 YSLEER.

The sample holds one count of this clone. This chain uses TRBV6-1 with TRBJ1-3, with D tentatively TRBD1 (5 bases). Germline CDR1 is MNHNS and CDR2 is SASEGT. Trimming removed 0 bases at V and 4 bases at J, with 13 bases between. This CDR3 contains 16 residues. CDR3 amino acids: CASSEAEGQRGNTIYF. As DNA, the CDR3 is TGTGCCAGCAGTGAAGCGGAAGGACAAAGGGGAAACACCATATATTTT.

This chain connects TRBV5-6 to TRBJ2-2, with D perhaps TRBD1 or TRBD2 (5 bases each). Trimming stripped 5 bases from V and 2 bases from J, with 16 bases between. The germline gives CDR1 SGHDT, CDR2 YYEEEE. This CDR3 has 16 residues. The chain's CDR3 is CASRGERQTNTGELFF. For the CDR3, the DNA is TGTGCCAGCAGAGGGGAGCGGCAGACTAACACCGGGGAGCTGTTTTTT.

This rearrangement joins TRBV11-3 to TRBJ1-2, with TRBD1 matching over 7 bases. The CDR3 covers 15 residues. Germline values: CDR1 SGHNT, CDR2 YENEEA. Trimming cost V 5 bases and J 2 bases; bases outside gene matches: 8. CDR3 region: CASSPRGQTNYGYTF. The CDR3, as DNA: TGTGCCAGCAGCCCCCGGGGACAGACAAACTATGGCTACACCTTC.

This chain connects TRBV4-2 to TRBJ2-7, with TRBD2 identical over 10 bases. V shed 1 base and J 5 bases; nucleotides not matched to a gene: 8. The CDR3 extends over 16 amino acids. Per germline, CDR1 LGHNA and CDR2 YNFKEQ. Written as DNA, the CDR3 is TGTGCCAGCAGCCAAGCCAGCGGGAGGGCCTTCCACGAGCAGTACTTC. Translating gives CASSQASGRAFHEQYF.